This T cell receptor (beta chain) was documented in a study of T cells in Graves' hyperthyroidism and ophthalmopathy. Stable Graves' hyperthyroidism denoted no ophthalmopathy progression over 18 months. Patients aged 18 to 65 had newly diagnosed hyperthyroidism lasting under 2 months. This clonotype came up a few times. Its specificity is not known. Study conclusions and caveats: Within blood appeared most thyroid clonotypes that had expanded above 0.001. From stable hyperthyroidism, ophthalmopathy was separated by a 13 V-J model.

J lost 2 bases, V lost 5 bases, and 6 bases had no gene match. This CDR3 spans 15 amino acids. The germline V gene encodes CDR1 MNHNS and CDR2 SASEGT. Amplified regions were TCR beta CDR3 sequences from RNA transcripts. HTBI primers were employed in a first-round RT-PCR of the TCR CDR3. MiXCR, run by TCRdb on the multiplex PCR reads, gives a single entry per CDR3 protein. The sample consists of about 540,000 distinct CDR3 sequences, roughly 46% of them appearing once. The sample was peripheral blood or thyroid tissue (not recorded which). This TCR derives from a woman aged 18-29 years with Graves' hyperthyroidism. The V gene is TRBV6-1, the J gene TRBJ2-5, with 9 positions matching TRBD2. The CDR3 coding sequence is TGTGCCAGCAGTCCAGCGGGAGGACTACAAGAGACCCAGTACTTC. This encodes CASSPAGGLQETQYF.